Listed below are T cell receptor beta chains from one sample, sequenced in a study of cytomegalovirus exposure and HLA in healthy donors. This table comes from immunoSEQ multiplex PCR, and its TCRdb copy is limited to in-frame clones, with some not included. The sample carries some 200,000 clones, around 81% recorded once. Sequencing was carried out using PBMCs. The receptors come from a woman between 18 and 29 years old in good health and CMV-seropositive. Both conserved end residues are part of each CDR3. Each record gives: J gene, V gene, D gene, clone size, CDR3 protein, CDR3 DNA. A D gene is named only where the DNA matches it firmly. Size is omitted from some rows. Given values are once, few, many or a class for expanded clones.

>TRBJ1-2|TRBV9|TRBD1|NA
CASSAGTGGELTF
TGTGCCAGCAGCGCCGGGACAGGGGGCGAGCTCACCTTC
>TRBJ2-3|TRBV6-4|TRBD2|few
CASSDQAGGPDTQYF
TGTGCCAGCAGTGACCAAGCGGGGGGGCCGGATACGCAGTATTTT
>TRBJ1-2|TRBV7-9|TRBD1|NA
CASSSTRQGELNYGYTF
TGTGCCAGCAGCTCCACTAGACAGGGGGAACTTAACTATGGCTACACCTTC
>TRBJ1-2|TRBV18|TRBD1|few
CASSPGTDNYGYTF
TGTGCCAGCTCACCGGGGACAGATAACTATGGCTACACCTTC
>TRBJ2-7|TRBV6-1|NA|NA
CASAGIPDLYEQYF
TGTGCCAGCGCTGGGATACCGGACTTATACGAGCAGTACTTC
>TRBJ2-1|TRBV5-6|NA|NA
CASSLWTRKEQFF
TGTGCCAGCAGCTTGTGGACACGGAAGGAGCAGTTCTTC
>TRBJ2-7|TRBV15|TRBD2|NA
CATRGSGGASEQYF
TGTGCCACCAGGGGGAGCGGGGGGGCTTCCGAGCAGTACTTC
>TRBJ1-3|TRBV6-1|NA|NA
CASSEVSGLSGNTIYF
TGTGCCAGCAGTGAAGTTTCGGGGTTGTCTGGAAACACCATATATTTT
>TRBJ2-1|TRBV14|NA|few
CASRPSNGFGEQFF
TGTGCCAGCAGGCCTTCGAACGGTTTCGGGGAGCAGTTCTTC
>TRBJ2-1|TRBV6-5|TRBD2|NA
CASSPGLAGMGEQFF
TGTGCCAGCAGTCCAGGGCTAGCGGGGATGGGTGAGCAGTTCTTC
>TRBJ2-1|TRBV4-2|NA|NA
CASSQGGGAGQFF
TGTGCCAGCAGCCAAGGGGGCGGGGCCGGGCAGTTCTTC
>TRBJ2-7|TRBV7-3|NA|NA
CASSQTSYGEQYF
TGTGCCAGCAGCCAAACTAGTTACGGCGAGCAGTACTTC
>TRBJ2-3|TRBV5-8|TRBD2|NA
CASSWGETSGPDTQYF
TGTGCCAGCAGCTGGGGGGAAACTAGCGGACCAGATACGCAGTATTTT
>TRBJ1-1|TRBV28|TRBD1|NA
CASSGGQGRAFF
TGTGCCAGCAGTGGGGGACAGGGTCGGGCTTTCTTT
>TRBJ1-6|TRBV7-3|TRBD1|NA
CASSLYRQGINSPLHF
TGTGCCAGCAGCTTATATCGACAGGGGATTAATTCACCCCTCCACTTT
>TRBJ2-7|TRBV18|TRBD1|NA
CASSHGTGRYEQYF
TGTGCCAGCTCCCACGGGACAGGGAGGTACGAGCAGTACTTC
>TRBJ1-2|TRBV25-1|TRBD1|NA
CASSEYQRQGNYGYTF
TGTGCCAGCAGTGAATACCAACGACAGGGAAACTATGGCTACACCTTC
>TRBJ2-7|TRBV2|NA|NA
CASSLGTEVGEYF
TGTGCCAGCAGCCTTGGCACAGAGGTCGGGGAGTACTTC
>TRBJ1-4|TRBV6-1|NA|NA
CASSEGAGDNEKLFF
TGTGCCAGCAGTGAAGGGGCGGGGGATAATGAAAAACTGTTTTTT
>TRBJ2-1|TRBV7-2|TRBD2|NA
CASSLSGGYHNEQFF
TGTGCCAGCAGCTTAAGCGGGGGCTATCACAATGAGCAGTTCTTC
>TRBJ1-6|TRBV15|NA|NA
CATSREGRNSPLHF
TGTGCCACCAGCAGAGAGGGCAGGAATTCACCCCTCCACTTT
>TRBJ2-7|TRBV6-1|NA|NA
CASSEGWGRYEQYF
TGTGCCAGCAGTGAAGGTTGGGGGAGGTACGAGCAGTACTTC
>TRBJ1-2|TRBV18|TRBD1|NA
CASILIQGIYGYTF
TGTGCCAGCATCCTCATACAGGGGATCTATGGCTACACCTTC
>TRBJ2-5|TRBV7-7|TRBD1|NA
CASSLGQGGTQYF
TGTGCCAGCAGCTTAGGACAGGGGGGCACCCAGTACTTC
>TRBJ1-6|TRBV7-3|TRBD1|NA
CASSLGQGHSPLHF
TGTGCCAGCAGCTTAGGACAGGGTCATTCACCCCTCCACTTT
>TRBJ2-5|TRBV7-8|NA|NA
CASSFGRQETQYF
TGTGCCAGCAGCTTTGGCCGACAAGAGACCCAGTACTTC
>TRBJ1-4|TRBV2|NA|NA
CASSERRGEKLFF
TGTGCCAGCAGTGAGCGACGGGGAGAAAAACTGTTTTTT
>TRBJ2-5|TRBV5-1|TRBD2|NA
CASSLAAGRIVLETQYF
TGCGCCAGCAGCTTGGCAGCCGGGAGGATAGTTCTGGAGACCCAGTACTTC
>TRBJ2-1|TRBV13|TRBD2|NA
CASTTRRGLAGYNEQFF
TGTGCCAGCACCACCCGGAGGGGACTAGCGGGATATAATGAGCAGTTCTTC
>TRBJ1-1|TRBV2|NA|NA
CASRANRYMNTEAFF
TGTGCCAGCAGGGCTAACAGATACATGAACACTGAAGCTTTCTTT
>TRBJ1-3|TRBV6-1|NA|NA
CASSEARPGNTIYF
TGTGCCAGCAGTGAAGCGCGGCCGGGAAACACCATATATTTT
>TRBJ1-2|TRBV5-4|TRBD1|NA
CASSLADRGYGYTF
TGTGCCAGCAGCTTGGCGGACAGGGGCTATGGCTACACCTTC
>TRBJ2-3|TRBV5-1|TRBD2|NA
CASSRGTSVPTDTQYF
TGCGCCAGCAGCAGAGGGACTAGCGTCCCCACAGATACGCAGTATTTT
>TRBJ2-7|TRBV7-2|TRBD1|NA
CASSLGRTGYEQYF
TGTGCCAGCAGCTTAGGTCGGACAGGTTACGAGCAGTACTTC
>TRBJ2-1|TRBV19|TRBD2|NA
CASTPRTSGGYNEQFF
TGTGCCAGTACCCCTCGGACTAGCGGGGGATACAATGAGCAGTTCTTC
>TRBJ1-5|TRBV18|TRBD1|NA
CASSPPLRGRDRDWSNQPQHF
TGTGCCAGCTCACCACCGCTGAGGGGGCGCGATAGAGATTGGAGCAATCAGCCCCAGCATTTT
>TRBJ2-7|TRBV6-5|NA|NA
CASSTSAEQYF
TGTGCCAGCAGTACCAGTGCCGAGCAGTACTTC
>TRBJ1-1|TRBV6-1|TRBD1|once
CASSTPQGIRPEAFF
TGTGCCAGCAGCACTCCACAGGGGATACGGCCTGAAGCTTTCTTT
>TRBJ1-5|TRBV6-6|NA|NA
CASTRGSGYNQPQHF
TGTGCCAGCACCCGAGGGTCGGGCTACAATCAGCCCCAGCATTTT
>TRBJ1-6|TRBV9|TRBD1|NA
CASSATRAGTGDSPLHF
TGTGCCAGCAGCGCAACCAGGGCCGGGACAGGGGATTCACCCCTCCACTTT
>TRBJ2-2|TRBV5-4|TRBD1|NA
CASSQDRAGELFF
TGTGCCAGCAGCCAGGACAGGGCCGGGGAGCTGTTTTTT
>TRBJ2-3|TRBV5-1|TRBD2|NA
CASSEGTSGTDTQYF
TGCGCCAGCAGCGAAGGGACTAGCGGCACAGATACGCAGTATTTT
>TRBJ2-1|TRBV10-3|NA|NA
CAISETTVEQFF
TGTGCCATCAGTGAGACGACAGTGGAGCAGTTCTTC
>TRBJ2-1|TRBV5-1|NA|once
CASSPGGGQLQQFF
TGCGCCAGCAGCCCCGGCGGGGGCCAACTCCAGCAGTTCTTC
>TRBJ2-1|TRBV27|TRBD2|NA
CASSYRTSGYNEQFF
TGTGCCAGCAGTTATAGGACTAGCGGATACAATGAGCAGTTCTTC
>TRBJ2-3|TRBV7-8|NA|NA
CASSLFVGARVTDTQYF
TGTGCCAGCAGCTTATTCGTGGGGGCGCGGGTGACAGATACGCAGTATTTT
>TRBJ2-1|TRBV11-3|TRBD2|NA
CASSSKRGPYNEQFF
TGTGCCAGCAGCTCGAAGCGGGGACCCTACAATGAGCAGTTCTTC
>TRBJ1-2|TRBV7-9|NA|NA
CASSSGTRGYGYTF
TGTGCCAGCAGCTCTGGGACTCGCGGCTATGGCTACACCTTC
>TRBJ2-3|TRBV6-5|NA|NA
CASSYSVPKGAITQYF
TGTGCCAGCAGTTACTCGGTCCCAAAGGGAGCCATTACGCAGTATTTT
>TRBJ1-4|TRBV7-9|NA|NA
CASSRSVLEKLFF
TGTGCCAGCAGCCGGTCGGTTTTGGAAAAACTGTTTTTT
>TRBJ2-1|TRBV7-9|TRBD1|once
CASSLGTGHRNEQFF
TGTGCCAGCAGCCTCGGGACAGGGCACAGGAATGAGCAGTTCTTC
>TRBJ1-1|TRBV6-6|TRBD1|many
CASSAQGLTEAFF
TGTGCCAGCAGTGCACAGGGGCTAACTGAAGCTTTCTTT
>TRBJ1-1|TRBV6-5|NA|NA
CASRPPSTNTEAFF
TGTGCCAGCAGGCCACCCTCTACGAACACTGAAGCTTTCTTT
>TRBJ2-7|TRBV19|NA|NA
CASSKRGSLYEQYF
TGTGCCAGTAGTAAAAGGGGGTCGCTCTACGAGCAGTACTTC
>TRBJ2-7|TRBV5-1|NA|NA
CASSESSYEQYF
TGCGCCAGCAGCGAGAGCTCCTACGAGCAGTACTTC
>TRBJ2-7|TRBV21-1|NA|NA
CASSLAGYEQYF
TGTGCCAGCAGCCTTGCGGGCTACGAGCAGTACTTC
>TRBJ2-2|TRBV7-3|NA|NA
CASSLGQTGELFF
TGTGCCAGCAGCTTAGGGCAGACCGGGGAGCTGTTTTTT
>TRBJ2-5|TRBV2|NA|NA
CASSEAVRTETQYF
TGTGCCAGCAGTGAAGCAGTCAGAACGGAGACCCAGTACTTC
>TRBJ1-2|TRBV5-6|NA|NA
CASSPSVGDYGYTF
TGTGCCAGCAGCCCATCGGTAGGAGATTATGGCTACACCTTC
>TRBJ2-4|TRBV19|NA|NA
CASSITDIQYF
TGTGCCAGTAGTATAACGGACATTCAGTACTTC